These 12 T cell receptor beta chains share one sample of origin, sequenced in a study of CD8+ T cells in alopecia areata. Once RNA had been extracted, it was reverse transcribed into cDNA to act as the sequencing template. Sequenced by immunoSEQ multiplex PCR; TCRdb stores in-frame clones only, minus some. The table has some 200,000 clones, about 56% seen once. The sequenced sample was CD8+ T cells sorted from blood. Receptors originate from a human donor in good health.

The genes are TRBV11-1 and TRBJ2-2; no clear D. Germline assignment: CDR1 SGHAT and CDR2 FQDESV (reference sequence). The germline V and J ends were trimmed by 2 bases and 3 bases, with 7 bases remaining between them. The CDR3 is made up of 14 amino acids. The CDR3 loop reads CASSLITDTGELFF. DNA of the CDR3: TGTGCCAGCAGCTTAATAACCGACACCGGGGAGCTGTTTTTT.

The V call is TRBV11-2, the J call TRBJ1-1; the match to TRBD1 covers 7 bases. Unmatched junction bases numbered 8, after V lost 4 bases and J lost 6 bases. Germline V CDR1 and CDR2: SGHAT, FQNNGV. CDR3 length equals 14 residues. CDR3 coding DNA: TGTGCCAGCAGCTCCCCAGGAGGGGGCTCTGAAGCTTTCTTT. Encoded protein: CASSSPGGGSEAFF.

This chain links TRBV5-6 with TRBJ2-2; the D gene is possibly TRBD1 (6 bases). Germline CDR1 and CDR2: SGHDT and YYEEEE. The V and J ends lost 3 bases and 7 bases respectively, with 16 bases between them. The CDR3 totals 15 residues. Here the CDR3 reads CASSYVRGMSGELFF. In DNA, the CDR3 is TGTGCCAGCAGCTACGTCAGGGGCATGAGCGGGGAGCTGTTTTTT.

The chain is built from TRBV2 and TRBJ1-4; D not certain. The CDR3 has 15 residues. From germline, CDR1 is SNHLY and CDR2 FYNNEI. V gave up 3 bases and J gave up 0 bases, with 8 bases separating them. This CDR3 reads CASSDSYPTNEKLFF. The CDR3 coding sequence is TGTGCCAGCAGTGATAGCTATCCAACTAATGAAAAACTGTTTTTT.

The V and J genes are TRBV28 and TRBJ1-1, with no clear D. Germline loops: CDR1 MDHEN, CDR2 SYDVKM. The CDR3 is made up of 15 amino acids. V was clipped by 2 bases and J by 1 base, with 11 bases between them. The CDR3 region is CASSLRRTANTEAFF. The CDR3 DNA is TGTGCCAGCAGTTTACGCCGGACGGCGAACACTGAAGCTTTCTTT.

Note on this clone: This same CDR3 is encoded by further DNA sequences in the sample. The chain has TRBV6-5 and TRBJ2-2; D is unclear. CDR1 is MNHEY, CDR2 SVGAGI, per germline. The CDR3 is 14 amino acids. With 2 bases removed from V and 1 base from J, the gap between germline ends came to 5 bases. The CDR3 coding sequence is TGTGCCAGCAGTTACGGAGAGAACACCGGGGAGCTGTTTTTT. Its translation: CASSYGENTGELFF.

The chain's CDR3 is CASSFTSDYTGELFF. In DNA form, the CDR3 reads TGTGCCAGCAGCTTCACTAGCGATTACACCGGGGAGCTGTTTTTT. The rearrangement uses TRBV11-2 and TRBJ2-2, with 7 bases identical to TRBD2. The CDR3 has 15 residues. Germline CDR1 is SGHAT and CDR2 is FQNNGV. V lost 3 bases to trimming and J lost 3 bases; unmatched junction nucleotides: 4.

The rearrangement uses TRBV30 and TRBJ2-2, with 8 bases fitting TRBD1. Trimming cost V 4 bases and J 5 bases; bases outside gene matches: 3. The CDR3 length is 13 residues. From germline, CDR1 is GTSNPN and CDR2 SVGIG (reference sequence). This chain's CDR3 is CAWNQGATGELFF. CDR3 in DNA: TGTGCCTGGAATCAGGGGGCGACCGGGGAGCTGTTTTTT.

The chain links TRBV27 to TRBJ2-7; tentative D call: TRBD1 (5 bases). Germline V lookup: CDR1 MNHEY, CDR2 SMNVEV (reference sequence). Trimming stripped 3 bases from V and 2 bases from J, with 8 bases between. This CDR3 is 13 amino acids long. CDR3 in amino acids: CASSLKGTYEQYF. Written as DNA, the CDR3 is TGTGCCAGCAGTTTGAAGGGGACCTACGAGCAGTACTTC.

The rearrangement joins TRBV14 to TRBJ2-1, with D tentatively TRBD2 (5 bases). V shed 4 bases and J shed 1 base, with 11 bases lying between them. The CDR3 has 15 residues. The germline V gene encodes CDR1 SGHDN and CDR2 FVKESK. The CDR3 is CASSPTLASYNEQFF. Written as DNA, the CDR3 is TGTGCCAGCAGCCCAACCCTAGCTTCCTACAATGAGCAGTTCTTC.

This clone was seen at least ten times. This sample also contains other DNA sequences that code for the same CDR3. V and J are TRBV7-9 and TRBJ2-5; D remains unclear. CDR1 SEHNR and CDR2 FQNEAQ come from the germline V gene (reference sequence). V lost 5 bases, J lost 3 bases, and 10 bases lay in between. This CDR3 region has 13 residues. CDR3 protein: CASSPAAEETQYF. Here the CDR3 DNA reads TGTGCCAGCAGCCCCGCGGCGGAAGAGACCCAGTACTTC.

The chain is built from TRBV7-8 and TRBJ1-2; D not resolved. This CDR3 comprises 13 residues. V lost 5 bases and J lost 4, with 11 bases in between. CDR1 is SGHVS and CDR2 is FQNEAQ in the germline V gene. CDR3 residues: CASSPGRVYGYTF. For the CDR3, the DNA is TGTGCCAGCAGCCCCGGGCGGGTCTATGGCTACACCTTC.